A single TCR beta chain is shown here with its context. This sample was taken from a study of breast tumors, draining lymph nodes, adjacent tissues. TCRdb redid the calling of the multiplex PCR reads with MiXCR, one entry per CDR3 protein. The sample records 150,000 to 250,000 distinct CDR3 sequences, 31% being singletons. Breast cancer patients provided tissue from their axillary draining lymph nodes. CDR3 length equals 13 residues. Germline CDR1 reads ENHRY; CDR2 reads SYGVKD. The ends were cut back, 0 bases at V and 8 bases at J, with 10 bases in the middle. The specimen sequenced was axillary lymph node tissue. The sequence came from a female donor with breast cancer. Some clones in this sample may be carry-over from other donors' samples. V gene TRBV10-3 combines with J gene TRBJ1-1; D remains unclear. The CDR3 DNA follows: TGTGCCATCAGTGAGTCGGCAGATGAGGAAGCTTTCTTT. It specifies CAISESADEEAFF.